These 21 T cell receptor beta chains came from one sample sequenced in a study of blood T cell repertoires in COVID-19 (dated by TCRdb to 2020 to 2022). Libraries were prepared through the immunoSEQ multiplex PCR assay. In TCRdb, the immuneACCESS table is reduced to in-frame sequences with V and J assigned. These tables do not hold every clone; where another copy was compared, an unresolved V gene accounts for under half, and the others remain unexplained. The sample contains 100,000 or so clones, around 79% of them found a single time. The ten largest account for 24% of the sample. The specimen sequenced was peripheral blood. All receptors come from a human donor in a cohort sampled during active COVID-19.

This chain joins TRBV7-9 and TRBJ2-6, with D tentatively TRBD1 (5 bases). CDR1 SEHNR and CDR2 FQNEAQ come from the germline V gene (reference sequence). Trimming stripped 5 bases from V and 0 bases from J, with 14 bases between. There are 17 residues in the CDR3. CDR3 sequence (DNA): TGTGCCAGCAGCCCTCCCCGACAGTACTCTGGGGCCAACGTCCTGACTTTC. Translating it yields CASSPPRQYSGANVLTF.

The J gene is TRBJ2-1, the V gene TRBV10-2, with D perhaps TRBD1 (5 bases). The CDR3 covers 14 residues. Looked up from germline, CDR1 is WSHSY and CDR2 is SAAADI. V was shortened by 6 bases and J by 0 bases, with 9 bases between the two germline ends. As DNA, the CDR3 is TGCGCCAGCAGAGACAGAAGCTCCTACAATGAGCAGTTCTTC. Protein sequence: CASRDRSSYNEQFF.

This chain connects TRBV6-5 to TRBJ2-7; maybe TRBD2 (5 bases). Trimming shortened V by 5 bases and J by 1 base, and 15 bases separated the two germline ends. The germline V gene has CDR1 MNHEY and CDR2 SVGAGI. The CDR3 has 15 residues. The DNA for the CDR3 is TGTGCCAGCAGTCGGAGTGGACTGGCATCCTACGAGCAGTACTTC. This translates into CASSRSGLASYEQYF.

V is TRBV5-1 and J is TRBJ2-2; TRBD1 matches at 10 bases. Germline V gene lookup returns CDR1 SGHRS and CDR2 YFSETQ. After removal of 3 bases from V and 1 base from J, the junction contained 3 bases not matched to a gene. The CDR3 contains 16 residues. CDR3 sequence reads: CASSSRDRGNTGELFF. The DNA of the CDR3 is TGCGCCAGCAGCTCCCGGGACAGGGGGAACACCGGGGAGCTGTTTTTT.

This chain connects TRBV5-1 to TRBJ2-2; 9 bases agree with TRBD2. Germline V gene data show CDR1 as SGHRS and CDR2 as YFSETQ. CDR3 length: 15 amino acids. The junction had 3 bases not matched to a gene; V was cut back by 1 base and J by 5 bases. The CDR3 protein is CASSLSGRRTGELFF. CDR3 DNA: TGCGCCAGCAGCTTGAGCGGGAGGCGTACCGGGGAGCTGTTTTTT.

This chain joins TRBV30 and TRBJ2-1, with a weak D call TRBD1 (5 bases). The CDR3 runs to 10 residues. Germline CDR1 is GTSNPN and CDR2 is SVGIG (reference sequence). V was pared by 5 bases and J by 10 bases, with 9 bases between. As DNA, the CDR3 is TGTGCCTGGGGGGCAGCGGAGCAGTTCTTC. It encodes CAWGAAEQFF. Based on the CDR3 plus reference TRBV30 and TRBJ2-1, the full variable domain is SQTIHQWPATLVQPVGSPLSLECTVEGTSNPNLYWYRQAAGRGLQLLFYSVGIGQISSEVPQNLSASRPQDRQFILSSKKLLLSDSGFYLCAWGAAEQFFGPGTRLTVL.

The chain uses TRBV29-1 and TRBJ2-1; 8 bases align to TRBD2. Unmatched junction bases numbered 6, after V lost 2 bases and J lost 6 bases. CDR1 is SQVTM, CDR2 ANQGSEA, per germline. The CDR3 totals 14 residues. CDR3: CSVESLAAANEQFF. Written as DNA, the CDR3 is TGCAGCGTTGAATCACTAGCGGCAGCCAATGAGCAGTTCTTC.

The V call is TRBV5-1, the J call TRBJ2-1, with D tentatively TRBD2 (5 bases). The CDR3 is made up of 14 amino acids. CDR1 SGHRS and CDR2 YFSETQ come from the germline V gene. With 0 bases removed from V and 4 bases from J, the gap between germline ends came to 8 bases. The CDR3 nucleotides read TGCGCCAGCAGCTTGGCCACGGGGTACAATGAGCAGTTCTTC. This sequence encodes CASSLATGYNEQFF.

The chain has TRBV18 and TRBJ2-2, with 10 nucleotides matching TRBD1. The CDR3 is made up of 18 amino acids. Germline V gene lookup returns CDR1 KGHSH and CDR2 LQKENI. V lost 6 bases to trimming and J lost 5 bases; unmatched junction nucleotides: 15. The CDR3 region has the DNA TGTGCCAGCTCCCGCCGACAGGGGGCCCATGGTGAGACCGGGGAGCTGTTTTTT. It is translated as CASSRRQGAHGETGELFF. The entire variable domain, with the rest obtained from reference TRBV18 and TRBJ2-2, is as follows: NAGVMQNPRHLVRRRGQEARLRCSPMKGHSHVYWYRQLPEEGLKFMVYLQKENIIDESGMPKERFSAEFPKEGPSILRIQQVVRGDSAAYFCASSRRQGAHGETGELFFGEGSRLTVL.

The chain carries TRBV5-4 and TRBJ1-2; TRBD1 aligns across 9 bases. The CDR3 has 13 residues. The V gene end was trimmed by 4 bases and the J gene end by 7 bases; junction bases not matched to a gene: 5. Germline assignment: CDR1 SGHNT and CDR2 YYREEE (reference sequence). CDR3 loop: CASSPDRGSGYTF. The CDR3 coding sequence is TGTGCCAGCAGCCCCGACAGGGGGTCTGGCTACACCTTC. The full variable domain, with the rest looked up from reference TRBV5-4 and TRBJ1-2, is ETGVTQSPTHLIKTRGQQVTLRCSSQSGHNTVSWYQQALGQGPQFIFQYYREEENGRGNFPPRFSGLQFPNYSSELNVNALELDDSALYLCASSPDRGSGYTFGSGTRLTVV.

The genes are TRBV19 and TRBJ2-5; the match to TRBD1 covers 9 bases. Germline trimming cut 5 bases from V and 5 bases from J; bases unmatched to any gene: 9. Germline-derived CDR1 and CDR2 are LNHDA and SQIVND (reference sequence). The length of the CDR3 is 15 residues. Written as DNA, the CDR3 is TGTGCCAGTAGTCGGAACAGGGGGCGGGGGGAGACCCAGTACTTC. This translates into CASSRNRGRGETQYF.

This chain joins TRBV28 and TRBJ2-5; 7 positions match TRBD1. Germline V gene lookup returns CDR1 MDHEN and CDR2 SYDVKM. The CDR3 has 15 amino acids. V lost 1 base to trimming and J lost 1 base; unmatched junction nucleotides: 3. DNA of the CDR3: TGTGCCAGCAGTTTATCGGGACAGACCCAAGAGACCCAGTACTTC. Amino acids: CASSLSGQTQETQYF.

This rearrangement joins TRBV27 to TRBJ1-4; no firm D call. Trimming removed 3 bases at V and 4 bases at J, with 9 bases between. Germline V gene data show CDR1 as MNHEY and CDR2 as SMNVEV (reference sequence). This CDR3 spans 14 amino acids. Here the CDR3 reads CASSFGSVNEKLFF. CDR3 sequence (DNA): TGTGCCAGCAGTTTCGGCAGCGTTAATGAAAAACTGTTTTTT.

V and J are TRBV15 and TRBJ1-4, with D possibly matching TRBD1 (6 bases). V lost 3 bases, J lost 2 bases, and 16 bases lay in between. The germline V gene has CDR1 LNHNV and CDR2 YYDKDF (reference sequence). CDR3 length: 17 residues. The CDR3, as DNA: TGTGCCACCAGCAGGGTTATACCGGGACACACTAATGAAAAACTGTTTTTT. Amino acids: CATSRVIPGHTNEKLFF.

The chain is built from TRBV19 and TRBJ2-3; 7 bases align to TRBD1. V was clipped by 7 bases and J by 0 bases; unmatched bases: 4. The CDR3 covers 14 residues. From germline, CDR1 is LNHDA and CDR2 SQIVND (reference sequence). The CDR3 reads CASTGTASTDTQYF. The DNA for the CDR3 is TGTGCCAGTACGGGGACAGCTAGCACAGATACGCAGTATTTT.

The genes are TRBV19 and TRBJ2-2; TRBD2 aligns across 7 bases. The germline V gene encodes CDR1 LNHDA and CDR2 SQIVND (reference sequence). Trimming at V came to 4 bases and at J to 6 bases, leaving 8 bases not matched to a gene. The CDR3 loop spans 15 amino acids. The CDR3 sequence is CASSRWEGTSGELFF. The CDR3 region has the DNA TGTGCCAGTAGTAGGTGGGAGGGCACTTCCGGGGAGCTGTTTTTT. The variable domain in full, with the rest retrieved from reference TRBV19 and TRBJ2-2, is DGGITQSPKYLFRKEGQNVTLSCEQNLNHDAMYWYRQDPGQGLRLIYYSQIVNDFQKGDIAEGYSVSREKKESFPLTVTSAQKNPTAFYLCASSRWEGTSGELFFGEGSRLTVL.

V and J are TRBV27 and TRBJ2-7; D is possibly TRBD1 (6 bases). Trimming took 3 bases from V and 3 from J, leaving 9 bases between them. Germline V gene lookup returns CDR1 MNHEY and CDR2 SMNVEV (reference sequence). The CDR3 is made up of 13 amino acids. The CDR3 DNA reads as TGTGCCAGCAGTTTTCGACAGGACTACGAGCAGTACTTC. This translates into CASSFRQDYEQYF.

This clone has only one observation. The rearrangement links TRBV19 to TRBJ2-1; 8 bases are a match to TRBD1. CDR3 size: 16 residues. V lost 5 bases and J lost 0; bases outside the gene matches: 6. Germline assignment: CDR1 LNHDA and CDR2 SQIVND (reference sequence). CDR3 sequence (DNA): TGTGCCAGTAGTCCTGGACAGGGAAGCTCCTACAATGAGCAGTTCTTC. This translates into CASSPGQGSSYNEQFF.

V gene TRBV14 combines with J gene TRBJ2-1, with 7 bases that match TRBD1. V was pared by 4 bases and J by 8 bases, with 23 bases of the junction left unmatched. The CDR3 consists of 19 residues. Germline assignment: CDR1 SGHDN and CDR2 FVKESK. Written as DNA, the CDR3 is TGTGCCAGCAGCCTTCATGTGGGTGGGACAGCCTCGACGGAATATGAGCAGTTCTTC. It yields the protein CASSLHVGGTASTEYEQFF.

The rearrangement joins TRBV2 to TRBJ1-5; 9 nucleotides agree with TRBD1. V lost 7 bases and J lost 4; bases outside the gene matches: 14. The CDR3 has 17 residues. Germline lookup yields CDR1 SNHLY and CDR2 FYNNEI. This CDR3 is CASKGWDRALGNQPQHF. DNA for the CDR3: TGTGCCAGCAAAGGGTGGGACAGGGCTTTGGGGAATCAGCCCCAGCATTTT.

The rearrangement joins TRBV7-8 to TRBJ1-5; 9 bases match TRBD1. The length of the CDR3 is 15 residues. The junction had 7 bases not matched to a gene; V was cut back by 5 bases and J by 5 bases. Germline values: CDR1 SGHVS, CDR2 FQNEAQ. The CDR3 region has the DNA TGTGCCAGCAGCATCGGGACAGGGAGGGATCAGCCCCAGCATTTT. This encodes CASSIGTGRDQPQHF.